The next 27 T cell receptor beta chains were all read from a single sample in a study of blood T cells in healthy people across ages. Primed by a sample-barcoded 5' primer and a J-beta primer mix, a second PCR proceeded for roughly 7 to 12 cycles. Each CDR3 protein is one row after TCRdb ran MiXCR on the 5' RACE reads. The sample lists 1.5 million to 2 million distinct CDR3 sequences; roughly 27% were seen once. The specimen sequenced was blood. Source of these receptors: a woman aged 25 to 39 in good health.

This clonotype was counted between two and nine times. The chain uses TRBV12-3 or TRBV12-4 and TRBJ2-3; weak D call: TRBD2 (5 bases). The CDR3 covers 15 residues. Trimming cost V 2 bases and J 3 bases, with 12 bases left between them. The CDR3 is CASSLQRRRTDTQYF. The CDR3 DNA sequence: TGTGCCAGCAGTTTACAGCGGCGAAGAACAGATACGCAGTATTTT.

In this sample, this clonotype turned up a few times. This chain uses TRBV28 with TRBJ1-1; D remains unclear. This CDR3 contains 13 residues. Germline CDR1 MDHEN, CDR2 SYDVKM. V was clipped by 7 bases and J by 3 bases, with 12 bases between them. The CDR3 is CASTKGLYTEAFF. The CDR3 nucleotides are TGTGCCAGCACCAAAGGGTTATACACTGAAGCTTTCTTT.

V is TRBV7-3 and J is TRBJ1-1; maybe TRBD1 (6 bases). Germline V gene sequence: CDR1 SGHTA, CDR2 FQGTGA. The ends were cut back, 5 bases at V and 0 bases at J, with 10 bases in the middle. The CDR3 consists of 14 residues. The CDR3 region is CASSRQALNTEAFF. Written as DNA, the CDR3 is TGTGCCAGCAGCCGACAGGCCCTGAACACTGAAGCTTTCTTT.

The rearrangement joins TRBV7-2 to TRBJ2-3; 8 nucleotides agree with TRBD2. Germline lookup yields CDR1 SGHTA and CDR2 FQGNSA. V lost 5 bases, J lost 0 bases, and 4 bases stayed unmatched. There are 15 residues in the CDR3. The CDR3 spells CASSNSGESTDTQYF. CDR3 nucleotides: TGTGCCAGCAGCAATAGCGGGGAAAGCACAGATACGCAGTATTTT.

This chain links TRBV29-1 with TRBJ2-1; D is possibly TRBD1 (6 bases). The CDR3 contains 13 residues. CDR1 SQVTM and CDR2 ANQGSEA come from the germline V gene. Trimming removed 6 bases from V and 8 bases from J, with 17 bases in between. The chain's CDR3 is CSVNTQGIDEQFF. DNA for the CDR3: TGCAGCGTGAACACTCAGGGGATCGATGAGCAGTTCTTC.

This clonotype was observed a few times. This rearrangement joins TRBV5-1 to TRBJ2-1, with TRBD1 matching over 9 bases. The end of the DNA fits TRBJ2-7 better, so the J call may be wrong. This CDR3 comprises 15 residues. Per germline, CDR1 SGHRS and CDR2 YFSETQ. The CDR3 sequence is CASSSTGTGYNEQYF. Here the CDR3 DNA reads TGCGCCAGCAGCTCCACCGGGACAGGGTACAATGAGCAGTACTTC.

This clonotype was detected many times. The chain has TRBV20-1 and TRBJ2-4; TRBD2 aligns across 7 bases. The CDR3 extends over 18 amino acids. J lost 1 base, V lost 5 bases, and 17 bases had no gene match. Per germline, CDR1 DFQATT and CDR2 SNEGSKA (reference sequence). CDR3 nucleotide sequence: TGCAGTGCTGGGGGAGGACTAGGGGCCCACGGGGCCAAAAACATTCAGTACTTC. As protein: CSAGGGLGAHGAKNIQYF.

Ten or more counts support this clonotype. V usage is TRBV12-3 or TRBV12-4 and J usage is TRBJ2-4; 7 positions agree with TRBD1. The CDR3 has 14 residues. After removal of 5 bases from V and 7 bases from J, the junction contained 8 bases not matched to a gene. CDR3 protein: CASSPTGTANIQYF. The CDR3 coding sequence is TGTGCCAGCAGTCCAACGGGGACAGCGAACATTCAGTACTTC.

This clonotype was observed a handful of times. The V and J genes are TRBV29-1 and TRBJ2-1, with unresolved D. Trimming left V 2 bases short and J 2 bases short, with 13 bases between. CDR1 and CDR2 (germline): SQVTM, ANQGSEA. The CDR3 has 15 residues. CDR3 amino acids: CSVEHPTGPYNEQFF. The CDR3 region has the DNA TGCAGCGTTGAACACCCCACGGGTCCCTACAATGAGCAGTTCTTC.

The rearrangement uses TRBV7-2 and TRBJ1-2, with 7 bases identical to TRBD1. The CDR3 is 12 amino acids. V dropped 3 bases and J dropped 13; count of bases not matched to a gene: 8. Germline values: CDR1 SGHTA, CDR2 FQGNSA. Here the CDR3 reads CASSFLKTGSTF. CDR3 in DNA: TGTGCCAGCAGCTTTCTTAAGACAGGGTCCACCTTC.

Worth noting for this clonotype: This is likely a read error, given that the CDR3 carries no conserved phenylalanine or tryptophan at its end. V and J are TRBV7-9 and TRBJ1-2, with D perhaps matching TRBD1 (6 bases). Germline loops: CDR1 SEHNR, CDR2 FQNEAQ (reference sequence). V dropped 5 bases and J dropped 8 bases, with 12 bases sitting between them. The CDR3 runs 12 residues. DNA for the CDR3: TGTGCCAGCAGCCTACAGGGTGGAGGCTACACCTCC. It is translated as CASSLQGGGYTS.

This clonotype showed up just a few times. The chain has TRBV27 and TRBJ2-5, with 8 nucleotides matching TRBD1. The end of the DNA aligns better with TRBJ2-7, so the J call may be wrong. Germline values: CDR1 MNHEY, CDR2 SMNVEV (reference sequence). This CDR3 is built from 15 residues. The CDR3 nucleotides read TGTGCCAGCAGTAACACCGGGACAGGTGTTGGCGAGCAGTACTTC. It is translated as CASSNTGTGVGEQYF.

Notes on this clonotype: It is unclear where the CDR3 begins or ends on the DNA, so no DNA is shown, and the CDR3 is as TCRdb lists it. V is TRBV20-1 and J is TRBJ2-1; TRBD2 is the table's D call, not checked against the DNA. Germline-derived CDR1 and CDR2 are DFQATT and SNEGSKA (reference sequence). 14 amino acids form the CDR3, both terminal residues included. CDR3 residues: CSARWASGNNERFF.

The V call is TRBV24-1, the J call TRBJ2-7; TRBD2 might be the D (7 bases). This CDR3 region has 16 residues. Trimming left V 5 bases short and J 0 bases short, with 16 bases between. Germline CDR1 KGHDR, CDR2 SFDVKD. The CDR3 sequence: CATSVGGGRASYEQYF. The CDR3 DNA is TGTGCCACCAGTGTCGGCGGGGGCAGGGCCTCCTACGAGCAGTACTTC.

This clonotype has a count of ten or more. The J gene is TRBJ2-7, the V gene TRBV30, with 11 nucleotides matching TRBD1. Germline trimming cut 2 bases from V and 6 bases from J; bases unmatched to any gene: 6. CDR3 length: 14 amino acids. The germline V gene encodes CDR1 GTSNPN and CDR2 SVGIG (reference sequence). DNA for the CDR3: TGTGCCTGGAGTAGGACAGGGGGCTCGTCCGAGCAGTACTTC. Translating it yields CAWSRTGGSSEQYF.

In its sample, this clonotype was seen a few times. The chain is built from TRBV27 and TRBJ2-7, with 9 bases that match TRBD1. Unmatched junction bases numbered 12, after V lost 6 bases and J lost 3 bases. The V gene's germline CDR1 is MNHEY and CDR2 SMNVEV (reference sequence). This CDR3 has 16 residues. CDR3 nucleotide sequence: TGTGCCAGCAGCCCAGACGCAGGACAGGGGCTCTACGAGCAGTACTTC. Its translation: CASSPDAGQGLYEQYF.

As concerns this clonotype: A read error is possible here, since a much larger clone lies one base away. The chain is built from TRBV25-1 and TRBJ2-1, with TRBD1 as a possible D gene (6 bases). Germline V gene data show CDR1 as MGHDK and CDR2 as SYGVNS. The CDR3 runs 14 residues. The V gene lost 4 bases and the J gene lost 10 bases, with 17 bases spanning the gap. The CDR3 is CASSVGGSAYEQFF. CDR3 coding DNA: TGTGCCAGCAGTGTAGGGGGAAGCGCCTACGAGCAGTTCTTC.

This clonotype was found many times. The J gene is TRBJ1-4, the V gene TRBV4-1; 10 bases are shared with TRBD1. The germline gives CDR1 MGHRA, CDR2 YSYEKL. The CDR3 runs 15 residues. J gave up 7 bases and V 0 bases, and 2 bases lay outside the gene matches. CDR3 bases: TGCGCCAGCAGCCAAGATGGGACAGGGGTTGAAAAACTGTTTTTT. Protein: CASSQDGTGVEKLFF.

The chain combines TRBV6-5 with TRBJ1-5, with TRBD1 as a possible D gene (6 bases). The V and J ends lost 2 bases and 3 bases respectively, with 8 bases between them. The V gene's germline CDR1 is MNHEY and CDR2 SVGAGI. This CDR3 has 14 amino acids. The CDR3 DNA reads TGTGCCAGCAGTTACGACAGGTACAATCAGCCCCAGCATTTT. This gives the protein CASSYDRYNQPQHF.

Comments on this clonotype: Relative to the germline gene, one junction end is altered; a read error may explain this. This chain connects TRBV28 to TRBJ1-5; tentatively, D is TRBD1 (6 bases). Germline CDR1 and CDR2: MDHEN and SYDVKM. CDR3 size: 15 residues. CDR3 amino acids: CVSRGREVSNQPQHF. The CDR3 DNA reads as TGTGTCAGCAGGGGAAGGGAGGTGAGCAATCAGCCCCAGCATTTT.

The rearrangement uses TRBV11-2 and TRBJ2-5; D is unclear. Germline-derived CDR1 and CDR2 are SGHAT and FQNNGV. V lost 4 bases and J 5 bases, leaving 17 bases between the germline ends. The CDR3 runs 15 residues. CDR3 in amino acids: CASSSEPWVAETQYF. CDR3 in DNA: TGTGCCAGCAGCTCGGAACCCTGGGTTGCGGAGACCCAGTACTTC.

The CDR3 nucleotides read TGTGCCAGCAACGACAAACAGGGGGCTGAAGCTTTCTTT. Residues: CASNDKQGAEAFF. The chain links TRBV12-3 or TRBV12-4 to TRBJ1-1; 8 positions match TRBD1. The CDR3 sequence is 13 residues long. J was trimmed by 6 bases and V by 7 bases; bases with no gene match: 7.

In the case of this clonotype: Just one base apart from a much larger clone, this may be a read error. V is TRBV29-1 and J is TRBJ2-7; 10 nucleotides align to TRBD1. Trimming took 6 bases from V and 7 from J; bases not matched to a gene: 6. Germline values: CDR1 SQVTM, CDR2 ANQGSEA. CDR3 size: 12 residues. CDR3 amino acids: CSVGQGNNEQYF. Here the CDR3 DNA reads TGCAGCGTGGGACAGGGGAACAATGAGCAGTACTTC.

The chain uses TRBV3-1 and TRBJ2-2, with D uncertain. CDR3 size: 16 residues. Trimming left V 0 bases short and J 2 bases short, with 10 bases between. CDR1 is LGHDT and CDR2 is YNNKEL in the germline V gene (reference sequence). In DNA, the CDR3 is TGTGCCAGCAGCCAAGACGTAGGGCCCAACACCGGGGAGCTGTTTTTT. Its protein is CASSQDVGPNTGELFF.

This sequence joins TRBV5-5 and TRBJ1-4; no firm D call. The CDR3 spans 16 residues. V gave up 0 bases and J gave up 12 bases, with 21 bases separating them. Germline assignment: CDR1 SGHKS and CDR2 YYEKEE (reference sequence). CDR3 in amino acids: CASSLVGSVVRSQLFF. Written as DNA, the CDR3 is TGTGCCAGCAGCTTGGTTGGTTCAGTGGTCCGAAGTCAACTGTTTTTT. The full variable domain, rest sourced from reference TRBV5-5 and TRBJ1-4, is DAGVTQSPTHLIKTRGQQVTLRCSPISGHKSVSWYQQVLGQGPQFIFQYYEKEERGRGNFPDRFSARQFPNYSSELNVNALLLGDSALYLCASSLVGSVVRSQLFFGSGTQLSVL.

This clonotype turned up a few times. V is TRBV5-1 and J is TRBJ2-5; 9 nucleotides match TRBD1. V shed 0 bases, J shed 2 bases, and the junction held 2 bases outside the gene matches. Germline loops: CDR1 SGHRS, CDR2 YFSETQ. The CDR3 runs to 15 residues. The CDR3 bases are TGCGCCAGCAGCTTGGCGGACAGGGGTCAAGAGACCCAGTACTTC. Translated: CASSLADRGQETQYF. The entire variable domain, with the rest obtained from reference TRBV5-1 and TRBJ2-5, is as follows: KAGVTQTPRYLIKTRGQQVTLSCSPISGHRSVSWYQQTPGQGLQFLFEYFSETQRNKGNFPGRFSGRQFSNSRSEMNVSTLELGDSALYLCASSLADRGQETQYFGPGTRLLVL.

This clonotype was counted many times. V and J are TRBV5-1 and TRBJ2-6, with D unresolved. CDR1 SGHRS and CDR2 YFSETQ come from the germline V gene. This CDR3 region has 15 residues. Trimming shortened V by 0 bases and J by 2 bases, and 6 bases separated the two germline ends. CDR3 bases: TGCGCCAGCAGCTTGGAGTTGGCTGGGGCCAACGTCCTGACTTTC. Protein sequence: CASSLELAGANVLTF.